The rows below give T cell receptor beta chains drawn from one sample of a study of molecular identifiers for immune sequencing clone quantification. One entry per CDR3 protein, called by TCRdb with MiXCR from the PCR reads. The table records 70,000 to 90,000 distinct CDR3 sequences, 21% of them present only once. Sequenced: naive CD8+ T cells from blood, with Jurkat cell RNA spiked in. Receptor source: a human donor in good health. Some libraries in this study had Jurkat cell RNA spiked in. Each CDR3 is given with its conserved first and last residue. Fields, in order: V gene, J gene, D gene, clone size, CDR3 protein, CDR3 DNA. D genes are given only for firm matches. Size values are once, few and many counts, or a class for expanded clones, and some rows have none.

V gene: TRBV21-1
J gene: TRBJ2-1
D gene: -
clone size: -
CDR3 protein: CASSVRDSNEQFF
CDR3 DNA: TGTGCCAGCAGCGTCCGGGACAGCAATGAGCAGTTCTTC

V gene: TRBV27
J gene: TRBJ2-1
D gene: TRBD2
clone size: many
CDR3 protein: CASSLSGSSYNEQFF
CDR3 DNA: TGTGCCAGCAGTCTAAGCGGGAGCTCCTACAATGAGCAGTTCTTC

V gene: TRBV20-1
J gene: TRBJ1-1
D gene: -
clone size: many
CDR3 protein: CSARREMNTEAFF
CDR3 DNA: TGCAGTGCTAGGCGGGAGATGAACACTGAAGCTTTCTTT

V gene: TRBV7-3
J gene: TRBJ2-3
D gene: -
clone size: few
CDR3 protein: CASSATGLDTQYF
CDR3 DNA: TGTGCCAGCAGCGCTACGGGGCTAGATACGCAGTATTTT

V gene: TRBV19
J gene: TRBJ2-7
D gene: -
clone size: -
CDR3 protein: CASSIDSSRDEQYF
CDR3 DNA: TGTGCCAGTAGTATCGACAGCAGCAGGGACGAGCAGTACTTC

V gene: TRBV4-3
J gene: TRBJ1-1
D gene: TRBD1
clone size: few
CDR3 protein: CASSQAGTGMNTEAFF
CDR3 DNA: TGCGCCAGCAGCCAAGCCGGGACAGGGATGAACACTGAAGCTTTCTTT

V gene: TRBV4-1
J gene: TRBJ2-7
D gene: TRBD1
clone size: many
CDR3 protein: CASSQEGQGAYEQYF
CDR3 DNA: TGCGCCAGCAGCCAAGAAGGACAGGGGGCTTACGAGCAGTACTTC

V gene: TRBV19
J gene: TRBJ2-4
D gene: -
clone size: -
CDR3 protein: CASSIGQGAKNIQYF
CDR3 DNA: TGTGCCAGTAGTATAGGTCAGGGAGCCAAAAACATTCAGTACTTC

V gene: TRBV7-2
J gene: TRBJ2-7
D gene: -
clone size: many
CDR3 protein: CASSLDSLATYEQYF
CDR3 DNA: TGTGCCAGCAGCTTAGATTCCCTAGCGACCTACGAGCAGTACTTC

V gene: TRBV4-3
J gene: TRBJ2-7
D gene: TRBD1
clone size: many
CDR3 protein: CASSQTRGQGAGEQYF
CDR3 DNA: TGCGCCAGCAGCCAGACCCGAGGACAGGGGGCGGGGGAGCAGTACTTC

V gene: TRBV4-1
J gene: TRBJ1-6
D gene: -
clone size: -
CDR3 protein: CASSQGGGLDSPLHF
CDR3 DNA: TGCGCCAGCAGCCAGGGGGGGGGTCTGGATTCACCCCTCCACTTT

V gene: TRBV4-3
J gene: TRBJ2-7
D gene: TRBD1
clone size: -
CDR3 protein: CASSQHRGAYEQYF
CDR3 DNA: TGCGCCAGCAGCCAACACAGGGGAGCCTACGAGCAGTACTTC

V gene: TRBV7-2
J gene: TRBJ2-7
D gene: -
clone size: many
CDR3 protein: CASSLTGYPYEQYF
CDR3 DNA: TGTGCCAGCAGCCTTACAGGGTACCCCTACGAGCAGTACTTC

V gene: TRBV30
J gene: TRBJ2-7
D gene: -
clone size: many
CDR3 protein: CAWRSVASYEQYF
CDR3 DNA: TGTGCCTGGAGAAGTGTCGCTTCCTACGAGCAGTACTTC

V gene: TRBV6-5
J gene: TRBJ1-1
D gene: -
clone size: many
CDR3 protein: CASSPGIWGNTEAFF
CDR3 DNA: TGTGCCAGCAGTCCAGGCATATGGGGGAACACTGAAGCTTTCTTT

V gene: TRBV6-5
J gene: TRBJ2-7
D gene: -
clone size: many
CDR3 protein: CASSYGVSGADEQYF
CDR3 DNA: TGTGCCAGCAGTTACGGCGTTTCCGGGGCGGACGAGCAGTACTTC

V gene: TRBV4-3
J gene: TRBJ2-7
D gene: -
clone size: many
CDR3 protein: CASSQARTTLGDQYF
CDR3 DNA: TGCGCCAGCAGCCAAGCCAGGACAACCCTCGGGGATCAGTACTTC

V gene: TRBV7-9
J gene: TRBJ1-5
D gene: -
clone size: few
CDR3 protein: CASSLSVLGTTHSNQPQHF
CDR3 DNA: TGTGCCAGCAGCTTATCTGTTCTGGGGACAACCCATAGCAATCAGCCCCAGCATTTT

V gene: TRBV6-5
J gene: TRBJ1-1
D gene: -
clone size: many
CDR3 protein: CASSYSPGTEAFF
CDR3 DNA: TGTGCCAGCAGTTACTCCCCGGGTACTGAAGCTTTCTTT

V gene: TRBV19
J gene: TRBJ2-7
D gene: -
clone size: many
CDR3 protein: CASSIVLGQSTYEQYF
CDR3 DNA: TGTGCCAGTAGTATAGTCCTCGGACAGAGCACCTACGAGCAGTACTTC

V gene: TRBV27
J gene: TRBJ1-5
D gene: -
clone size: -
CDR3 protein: CASKAGFSNQPQHF
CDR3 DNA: TGTGCCAGCAAGGCAGGGTTTAGTAATCAGCCCCAGCATTTT

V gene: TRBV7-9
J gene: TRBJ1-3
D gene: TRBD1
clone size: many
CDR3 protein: CASSLGQGTANTIYF
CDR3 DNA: TGTGCCAGCAGCTTAGGACAGGGGACTGCTAACACCATATATTTT

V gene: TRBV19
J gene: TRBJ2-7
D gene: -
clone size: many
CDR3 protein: CASSMDMTYEQYF
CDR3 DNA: TGTGCCAGTAGTATGGACATGACCTACGAGCAGTACTTC

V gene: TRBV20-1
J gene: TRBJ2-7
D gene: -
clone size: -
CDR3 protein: CSGDRESSYEQYF
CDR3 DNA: TGCAGTGGCGACCGGGAGTCCTCCTACGAGCAGTACTTC

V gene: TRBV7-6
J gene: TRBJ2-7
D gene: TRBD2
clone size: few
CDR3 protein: CASSLARTSNWHEQYF
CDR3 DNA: TGTGCCAGCAGCTTAGCACGGACTAGCAATTGGCACGAGCAGTACTTC

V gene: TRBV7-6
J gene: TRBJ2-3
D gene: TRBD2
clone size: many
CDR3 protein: CASSPRGSGGTDTQYF
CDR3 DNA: TGTGCCAGCAGCCCGCGGGGGAGCGGGGGCACAGATACGCAGTATTTT

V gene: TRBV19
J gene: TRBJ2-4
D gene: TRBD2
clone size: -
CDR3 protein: CASSYGGRASLSKNIQYF
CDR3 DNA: TGTGCCAGTAGTTACGGCGGGAGGGCCTCCTTGTCCAAAAACATTCAGTACTTC

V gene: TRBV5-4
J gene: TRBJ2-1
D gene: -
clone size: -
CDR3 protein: CASSADNEQFF
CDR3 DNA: TGTGCCAGCAGCGCCGACAATGAGCAGTTCTTC

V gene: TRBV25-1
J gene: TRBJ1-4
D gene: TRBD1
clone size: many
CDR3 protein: CASSRQGPGELFF
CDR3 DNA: TGTGCCAGCTCCCGACAGGGGCCGGGGGAACTGTTTTTT

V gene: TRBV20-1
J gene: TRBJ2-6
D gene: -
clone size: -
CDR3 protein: CSARDLREGTDFGGANVLTF
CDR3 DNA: TGCAGTGCTAGAGACCTCCGTGAGGGGACCGATTTTGGTGGGGCCAACGTCCTGACTTTC